This TCR beta chain is drawn from a study of early T cells in non-severe SARS-CoV-2 infection. Study overall: Chains were unpaired, as sequencing was done on bulk RNA from unsorted whole blood.

Tagging with unique molecular identifiers was applied to individual cDNA molecules. MiXCR was run by TCRdb on the 5' RACE reads, yielding one entry per CDR3 protein. The sample yields 50,000 to 75,000 distinct CDR3 sequences, about 6% seen once. This clonotype occurred many times. The antigen is not known. The CDR3 spans 15 residues. The ends were cut back, 2 bases at V and 3 bases at J, with 12 bases in the middle. CDR1 is MNHEY and CDR2 is SVGAGI in the germline V gene. General observations from the study: The matching step, a VDJdb search, favored anti-spike CD8 responses and missed private and CD4 specificities.

The TCR originated in an adult who was a healthcare worker with PCR-confirmed SARS-CoV-2 infection or an uninfected control (not recorded which). The starting material was whole blood, obtained at baseline. This chain links TRBV6-5 with TRBJ2-3, with D perhaps being TRBD1 or TRBD2 (7 bases each). This chain's CDR3 is CASSYGRGQTDTQYF. Written as DNA, the CDR3 is TGTGCCAGCAGTTACGGGAGGGGACAGACAGATACGCAGTATTTT.